Below, one T cell receptor beta chain is given with its context. The antigen remains unidentified. The read terminates 3 residues before the CDR3 end, so the remaining end is supplied by the germline J gene. Dot-blot hybridization genotyped cervical HPV amplified with MY09/MY11 PCR. The data originate from a study of T cells in women clearing cervical HPV infection. Background on the study: Blood came at first lesion visit for cases, post-clearance for controls. Study conclusions and caveats: Controls had more TRBV6-7 (approximately 0.15%) than cases (about 0.11%). CIN3+ cases had significantly higher TCR richness than controls; evenness did not differ.

Generated by immunoSEQ multiplex PCR, the TCRdb table keeps only in-frame clones and is missing some. The table for this sample gives about 40,000 clones. Trimming shortened V by 4 bases and J by 2 bases, and 12 bases separated the two germline ends. The CDR3 spans 14 residues. Per germline, CDR1 WNHNN and CDR2 SYGVQD (reference sequence). Sample: blood buffy coat. The chain uses TRBV10-1 and TRBJ2-7; tentative D call: TRBD1 (5 bases). The sequence derives from a woman between 18 and 70 years old with a cervical HPV16 infection that either progressed to CIN3+ or cleared (not recorded which). The CDR3 protein is CASSAQQGPYEQYF. Partial CDR3 DNA: TGCGCCAGCAGTGCCCAGCAGGGCCCCTACGAG.